This TCR beta chain was recorded in a study of T cell clonality in common variable immunodeficiency. Study-wide points: CVID subjects shared fewer TCRbeta clones than healthy controls did. Fewer deletions and N-nucleotide insertions were reportedly seen in common variable immunodeficiency TCR beta sequences. TCRbeta clonality was increased in CVID versus healthy controls.

This CDR3 region has 17 residues. Trimming took 5 bases from V and 1 from J; bases not matched to a gene: 9. Looked up from germline, CDR1 is LNHDA and CDR2 is SQIVND (reference sequence). Using immunoSEQ multiplex PCR, the repertoire was profiled, and TCRdb retains in-frame clones only, with some absent. The sample is made up of some 14,000 clones, none counted only once. A few counts support this clone. Its cognate antigen is unknown. With the read ending 3 residues before the CDR3 end, the germline J gene is used to fill in that end. The V and J genes are TRBV19 and TRBJ2-1, with 9 bases aligning to TRBD2. Sequencing was performed on peripheral blood mononuclear cells. This receptor was taken from a human donor with common variable immunodeficiency. CDR3: CASSPSTSGYSYNEQFF. The part of the CDR3 DNA that was read is TGTGCCAGTAGTCCGAGCACTAGCGGGTATTCCTACAATGAG. Variable domain in full (rest from reference TRBV19 and TRBJ2-1): DGGITQSPKYLFRKEGQNVTLSCEQNLNHDAMYWYRQDPGQGLRLIYYSQIVNDFQKGDIAEGYSVSREKKESFPLTVTSAQKNPTAFYLCASSPSTSGYSYNEQFFGPGTRLTVL.